This T cell receptor beta chain is from a study of blood T cell repertoires in COVID-19. Study-wide background: The analysed material was cDNA or gDNA that came from T cells, B-cell-depleted T cells, or PBMCs.

Repertoires were generated with immunoSEQ multiplex PCR, while TCRdb's copy carries only in-frame clones and drops some. The sample records 23,000 or so clones, approximately 79% being singletons. V lost 0 bases to trimming and J lost 5 bases, with 10 bases between them. This CDR3 has 14 residues. The germline CDR1 and CDR2 sequences are MNHEY and SVGEGT. This sequence originates from a woman aged 80 or older with acute or convalescent COVID-19. The source material was peripheral blood. V and J are TRBV6-2 or TRBV6-3 and TRBJ1-2; D is perhaps TRBD1 (6 bases). CDR3 loop: CASSYSGQGYGYTF. The CDR3 DNA is TGTGCCAGCAGTTACTCCGGGCAGGGGTATGGCTACACCTTC.